This T cell receptor (beta chain) originates from a study of cytomegalovirus exposure and HLA in healthy donors. Study at large: HLA-typed donors were the source of approximately 85 million unique TCRs held in an early data release. Study results and caveats: A previous analysis found most TCR beta V segments productive roughly 87% or roughly 30% of the time.

Germline lookup yields CDR1 SEHNR and CDR2 FQNEAQ (reference sequence). This CDR3 is 14 amino acids long. Regarding this clone: Antigen unknown. A junction boundary mismatches the germline segment, possibly from a read error.

In the PCR, 60 Vbeta and 13 Jbeta primers were used. Only in-frame clones appear in the TCRdb table, and some are missing; sequencing was by immunoSEQ multiplex PCR. This sample has approximately 80,000 clones, with about 81% found just once. This chain connects TRBV7-9 to TRBJ2-7; D uncertain. The material sequenced was PBMCs. This TCR derives from a man between 60 and 75 years old in good health and CMV-seronegative. The CDR3 sequence: CSSSSLTLGYEQYF. CDR3 nucleotides: TGTTCCAGCAGCTCCTTGACACTCGGATACGAGCAGTACTTC.